A selection of T cell receptor beta chains follows, all from one sample in a study of blood T cell repertoires in COVID-19. The data were produced by immunoSEQ multiplex PCR, yet TCRdb's version contains in-frame clones alone and is incomplete. Among some 700,000 clones listed, 70% to 90% were seen once. Sample: peripheral blood. Receptor source: a woman between 18 and 29 years old with acute or convalescent COVID-19. Both conserved end residues are part of each CDR3. Clone size is shown for a subset of rows, as once, few, many or a class of expanded clone.

abundance | j_gene | v_gene | CDR3aa
once | TRBJ1-5 | TRBV2 | CASSALIGNQPQHF
. | TRBJ2-5 | TRBV3-1/TRBV3-2 | CASSQALAAIETQYF
. | TRBJ1-1 | TRBV6-5 | CASSYGRGTEAFF
. | TRBJ1-1 | TRBV27 | CASSFVGQGSFF
. | TRBJ1-2 | TRBV28 | CASSRVYGYTF
. | TRBJ1-5 | TRBV5-5 | CASSWSSFDPQPQHF
. | TRBJ1-1 | TRBV5-6 | CASSLALEAFF
. | TRBJ1-6 | TRBV6-1 | CASSEPDRGSLAYNSPLHF
. | TRBJ1-6 | TRBV9 | CASSPGMTGQLTLHF
few | TRBJ1-2 | TRBV5-1 | CASSLVPGGYGYTF
few | TRBJ2-7 | TRBV19 | CASSLRQGSYEQYF
. | TRBJ1-2 | TRBV18 | CASSPPNEGLNYGYTF
. | TRBJ2-2 | TRBV14 | CASSPRTGRSTGELFF
. | TRBJ2-2 | TRBV18 | CASSLILEAVTGELFF
. | TRBJ1-5 | TRBV29-1 | CSVTGTGNQPQHF
once | TRBJ1-2 | TRBV7-9 | CASSLEGTGYLSGYTF